The clone carrying this T cell receptor beta chain was found a few times. The antigen remains undetermined. The V and J ends lost 8 bases and 4 bases, in that order; junction bases with no gene match: 20. Per the germline V gene, CDR1 is SGHTA and CDR2 is FQGNSA. The CDR3 totals 19 residues. RNA transcripts were the template for amplifying TCR beta CDR3 regions. An initial round of RT-PCR targeting the TCR CDR3 relied on the HTBI primer set. From the multiplex PCR reads, TCRdb called clonotypes with MiXCR, one entry per CDR3 protein. Counted here are around 620,000 distinct CDR3 sequences, 15% to 20% occurring once; the ten biggest clones make up 3% to 4%. Lactation, pregnancy, other autoimmune disease or uncontrolled infection led to exclusion of patients. The sample comes from a study of T cells in Graves' hyperthyroidism and ophthalmopathy. The study's findings and limits: Clonotypes that were expanded in thyroid above 0.001 mostly appeared in blood too. The model made its ophthalmopathy prediction, and onset followed a median approximately 6 months later.

This chain uses TRBV7-2 with TRBJ2-1, with 10 bases identical to TRBD2. The TCR comes from a woman aged 25 to 39 with Graves' hyperthyroidism. Material: blood. CDR3 loop: CASGLPSGRPHTDYNEQFF. CDR3 bases: TGTGCCAGCGGCCTACCTAGCGGGAGACCCCACACCGATTACAATGAGCAGTTCTTC. The whole variable domain, remainder taken from reference TRBV7-2 and TRBJ2-1, is GAGVSQSPSNKVTEKGKDVELRCDPISGHTALYWYRQSLGQGLEFLIYFQGNSAPDKSGLPSDRFSAERTGGSVSTLTIQRTQQEDSAVYLCASGLPSGRPHTDYNEQFFGPGTRLTVL.